This entry lists 15 T cell receptor beta chains sequenced from one sample in a study of blood T cell repertoires in COVID-19. Sequenced by immunoSEQ multiplex PCR; TCRdb stores in-frame clones only, minus some. Among approximately 300,000 clones listed, approximately 89% were seen once. The specimen sequenced was peripheral blood. These receptors were taken from a woman aged 25 to 39 with COVID-19, enrolled during active disease.

The rearrangement links TRBV4-2 to TRBJ1-2; D is ambiguous. The CDR3 is 15 residues long. CDR1 and CDR2 (germline): LGHNA, YNFKEQ. Trimming shortened V by 0 bases and J by 5 bases, and 13 bases separated the two germline ends. The CDR3 DNA sequence: TGTGCCAGCAGCCAAGATGAGCGGGCAGGATATGGCTACACCTTC. Its translation is CASSQDERAGYGYTF.

V gene TRBV7-2 combines with J gene TRBJ2-7; D might be TRBD1 (5 bases). The CDR3 spans 14 residues. Germline CDR1 is SGHTA and CDR2 is FQGNSA. The germline V and J ends were trimmed by 4 bases and 0 bases, with 10 bases remaining between them. The CDR3 DNA is TGTGCCAGCAGCTCCGGACATAGCTCCTACGAGCAGTACGTC. This encodes CASSSGHSSYEQYV.

This clone was detected only a few times. The chain joins TRBV20-1 to TRBJ1-4, with D perhaps matching TRBD1 (6 bases). The V gene lost 6 bases and the J gene lost 13 bases, with 15 bases spanning the gap. CDR1 is DFQATT and CDR2 is SNEGSKA in the germline V gene (reference sequence). The CDR3 spans 11 residues. The chain's CDR3 is CSAATGSLLFF. Here the CDR3 DNA reads TGCAGTGCAGCGACAGGCTCCTTACTGTTTTTT.

This clone turned up a few times. The chain is built from TRBV30 and TRBJ1-2; D is perhaps TRBD1 (5 bases). The germline V and J ends were trimmed by 0 bases and 8 bases, with 13 bases remaining between them. Germline assignment: CDR1 GTSNPN and CDR2 SVGIG (reference sequence). CDR3 length equals 13 residues. CDR3 sequence: CAWSVAGYGGYTF. CDR3 DNA: TGTGCCTGGAGTGTAGCAGGGTATGGCGGCTACACCTTC.

V and J are TRBV28 and TRBJ1-2; 10 bases are shared with TRBD1. V lost 6 bases and J lost 7; bases outside the gene matches: 8. Germline CDR1 is MDHEN and CDR2 is SYDVKM. The CDR3 covers 14 residues. The CDR3 is CASRTDRGRGGYTF. DNA for the CDR3: TGTGCCAGCAGAACCGACAGGGGGCGCGGTGGCTACACCTTC.

This clone was counted once. The V gene is TRBV28, the J gene TRBJ1-2, with D possibly matching TRBD1 (6 bases). Trimming shortened V by 6 bases and J by 2 bases, and 10 bases separated the two germline ends. The V gene's germline CDR1 is MDHEN and CDR2 SYDVKM. This CDR3 contains 13 residues. CDR3 amino acids: CASSRGTNYGYTF. CDR3 DNA: TGTGCCAGCAGCAGGGGAACGAACTATGGCTACACCTTC.

This chain links TRBV5-4 with TRBJ2-4, with 8 bases lining up with TRBD1. The CDR3 has 16 amino acids. The germline gives CDR1 SGHNT, CDR2 YYREEE (reference sequence). J gave up 2 bases and V 4 bases, and 8 bases lay outside the gene matches. CDR3 in amino acids: CASSPDRGPSKNIQYF. In nucleotides, the CDR3 is TGTGCCAGCAGCCCTGACAGGGGCCCCTCCAAAAACATTCAGTACTTC.

The gene calls are TRBV5-6 and TRBJ2-3; D gene unclear. In germline, CDR1 is SGHDT, CDR2 YYEEEE. The V gene lost 1 base and the J gene lost 4 bases, with 4 bases spanning the gap. The CDR3 loop spans 12 amino acids. As DNA, the CDR3 is TGTGCCAGCAGCTTGTTCGCAGATACGCAGTATTTT. Its protein product is CASSLFADTQYF.

As DNA, the CDR3 is TGTGCCAGCAGTGACGTTGAGGAGATCAACTATGGCTACACCTTC. Protein: CASSDVEEINYGYTF. The V and J genes are TRBV6-1 and TRBJ1-2, with D unresolved. In germline, CDR1 is MNHNS, CDR2 SASEGT. The CDR3 runs to 15 residues. V was trimmed by 3 bases and J by 2 bases, leaving 13 bases between them.

The chain uses TRBV6-2 or TRBV6-3 and TRBJ1-2; D is unclear. CDR1 is MNHEY, CDR2 SVGEGT, per germline. There are 12 residues in the CDR3. Trimming removed 2 bases from V and 4 bases from J, with 5 bases in between. This chain's CDR3 is CASSYPGYGYTF. The CDR3 DNA follows: TGTGCCAGCAGTTACCCGGGCTATGGCTACACCTTC.

The J gene is TRBJ2-7, the V gene TRBV5-1; TRBD1 matches 9 bases. This CDR3 is built from 16 residues. Trimming at V came to 0 bases and at J to 9 bases, leaving 13 bases not matched to a gene. Germline values: CDR1 SGHRS, CDR2 YFSETQ. The CDR3 reads CASSLGGQGPTVVQYV. The DNA of the CDR3 is TGCGCCAGCAGCTTGGGGGGACAGGGCCCCACCGTTGTGCAGTACGTC.

V gene TRBV6-5 combines with J gene TRBJ1-1, with 10 bases that match TRBD1. The CDR3 contains 15 residues. V shed 6 bases, J shed 7 bases, and the junction held 11 bases outside the gene matches. Germline loops: CDR1 MNHEY, CDR2 SVGAGI. In DNA, the CDR3 is TGTGCCAGCAGCCGCCCGGGACAGGGGAGGGATGAAGCTTTCTTT. It codes for CASSRPGQGRDEAFF.

The chain recombines TRBV30 with TRBJ2-7; 8 bases agree with TRBD2. The CDR3 has 15 amino acids. CDR1 is GTSNPN, CDR2 SVGIG, per germline (reference sequence). Losses at the gene ends were 4 bases for V and 2 bases for J; bases not matched to a gene: 10. CDR3 in DNA: TGTGCCTGGAAAATAATACTAGCGGACACCTACGAGCAGTACGTC. Protein: CAWKIILADTYEQYV.

This chain joins TRBV2 and TRBJ1-1; 7 bases are a match to TRBD1. Germline loops: CDR1 SNHLY, CDR2 FYNNEI. J gave up 3 bases and V 8 bases, and 3 bases lay outside the gene matches. There are 12 residues in the CDR3. The CDR3 loop reads CASVGQYTEAFF. DNA of the CDR3: TGTGCCAGCGTGGGACAGTACACTGAAGCTTTCTTT. Full variable domain (outside the CDR3, taken from reference TRBV2 and TRBJ1-1): EPEVTQTPSHQVTQMGQEVILRCVPISNHLYFYWYRQILGQKVEFLVSFYNNEISEKSEIFDDQFSVERPDGSNFTLKIRSTKLEDSAMYFCASVGQYTEAFFGQGTRLTVV.

This chain links TRBV9 with TRBJ1-3, with D unresolved. This CDR3 has 15 residues. Trimming shortened V by 2 bases and J by 0 bases, and 9 bases separated the two germline ends. Germline CDR1 and CDR2: SGDLS and YYNGEE. The DNA for the CDR3 is TGTGCCAGCAGCGTCGCGAGTAGCTCTGGAAACACCATATATTTT. Amino acid sequence: CASSVASSSGNTIYF.